Sequencing of this T cell receptor (beta chain) was carried out in a study of patients and donors after allogeneic stem cell transplantation. One entry per CDR3 protein, called by TCRdb with MiXCR from the RT-PCR reads. The data show 920,000 or so distinct CDR3 sequences, over 15% seen once. Germline V gene sequence: CDR1 SGHTA, CDR2 FQGNSA. This CDR3 has 15 amino acids. Trimming removed 1 base from V and 5 bases from J, with 14 bases in between. This chain uses TRBV7-2 with TRBJ2-5; D gene uncertain. This receptor was obtained from a human donor who was either an allogeneic HSCT recipient or a stem cell or donor lymphocyte infusion donor (not recorded which). It is not recorded whose cells these are; they may come from a transplant donor. The material sequenced was blood, either unsorted or a sorted T cell fraction (not recorded which). The CDR3 reads CASSLGRPGQETQYF. CDR3 coding DNA: TGTGCCAGCAGCTTAGGACGCCCGGGTCAGGAGACCCAGTACTTC.